These T cell receptor beta chains were read from a single sample in a study of early T cells in non-severe SARS-CoV-2 infection. Using its own MiXCR run on the 5' RACE reads, TCRdb lists one record per CDR3 protein. Of roughly 120,000 distinct CDR3 sequences listed, just under 15% were seen once; the top ten hold 21%. The sequencing input was whole blood. The source is an adult who was a healthcare worker with PCR-confirmed SARS-CoV-2 infection or an uninfected control (not recorded which). The CDR3 runs from the conserved cysteine through the conserved F or W. The D gene is left open where the match is weak. Clone size appears in some rows only: once, few, many, or a class for an expanded clone.

TRBV28	few	TRBD2	TRBJ2-3	14	TGTGCCAGCAGGAGCGGGGGGGCGACAGATACGCAGTATTTT	CASRSGGATDTQYF
TRBV7-8	few	TRBD2	TRBJ2-1	15	TGTGCCAGCAGCATCCTGGGACTAGCGGACAATGAGCAGTTCTTC	CASSILGLADNEQFF
TRBV14	.	.	TRBJ2-3	13	TGTGCCAGCAACCGGGACTTAACTGGGACGCAGTATTTT	CASNRDLTGTQYF
TRBV7-2	.	.	TRBJ2-3	14	TGTGCCAGCAGCCCTTCCCAATTCACAGATACGCGGTATTTT	CASSPSQFTDTRYF
TRBV9	many	TRBD2	TRBJ2-7	14	TGTGCCAGCAGCCCGTGGACTAGCTCCTACGAGCAGTACTTC	CASSPWTSSYEQYF
TRBV5-6	few	.	TRBJ2-2	15	TGTGCCAGCAGCTTGTACCTGGGGCACACCGGGGAGCTGTTTTTT	CASSLYLGHTGELFF
TRBV5-1	many	.	TRBJ2-1	15	TGCGCCAGCAGCTTGTTAGGGAACTCCTACAATGAGCAGTTCTTC	CASSLLGNSYNEQFF
TRBV5-1	.	.	TRBJ2-2	13	TGCGCCAGCTCGACAGAGTCGGGCGGGGAGCTGTTTTTT	CASSTESGGELFF
TRBV4-1	few	.	TRBJ1-1	15	TGCGCCAGCTCTTGGGGGGATGGAGTGGCCACTGAAGCTTTCTTT	CASSWGDGVATEAFF
TRBV7-3	.	.	TRBJ1-1	15	TGTGCCAGCAGCTCCGAAGGGGGGTGGACCACTGAAGCTTTCTTT	CASSSEGGWTTEAFF
TRBV6-1	.	.	TRBJ1-5	14	TGTGCCACTCTGTCGGGACAAGGATATCAGCCCCAGCATTTT	CATLSGQGYQPQHF